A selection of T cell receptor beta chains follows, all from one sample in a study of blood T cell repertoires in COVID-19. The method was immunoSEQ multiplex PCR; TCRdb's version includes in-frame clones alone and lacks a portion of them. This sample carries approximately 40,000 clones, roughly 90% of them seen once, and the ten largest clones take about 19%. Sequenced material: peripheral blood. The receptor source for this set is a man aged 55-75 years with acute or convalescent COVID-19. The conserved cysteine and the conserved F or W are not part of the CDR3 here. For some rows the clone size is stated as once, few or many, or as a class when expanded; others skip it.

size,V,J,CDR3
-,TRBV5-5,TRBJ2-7,ASSLRGRTYEQY
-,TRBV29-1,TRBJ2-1,SVEDWRSWQF
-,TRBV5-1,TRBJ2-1,ASSLTAGGSYNEQF
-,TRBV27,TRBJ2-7,ASSSGLTHSYEQY
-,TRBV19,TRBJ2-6,ASKTGEAGANVLT
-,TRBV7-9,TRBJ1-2,ASSINQGGYGYT
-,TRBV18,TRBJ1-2,ASSRQQGEYGYT
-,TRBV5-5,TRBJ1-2,ASSAMPQGYGYT
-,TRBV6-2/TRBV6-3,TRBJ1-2,ASSYDTGDGYT
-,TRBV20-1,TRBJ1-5,SASGLINQPQH
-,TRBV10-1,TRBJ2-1,ASSDSGTQSVIGEQF
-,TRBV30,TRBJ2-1,AWSGGLPEGEQF
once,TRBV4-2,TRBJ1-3,ASSQDSPYTGNTIY
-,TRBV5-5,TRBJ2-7,ASSLSGGWSYEQY
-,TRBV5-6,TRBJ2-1,ASSLEASGSDEQF
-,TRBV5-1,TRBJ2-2,ASSLRTNTGELF
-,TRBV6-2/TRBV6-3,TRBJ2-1,ASSYFSGGPDEQF
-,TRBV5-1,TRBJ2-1,ASRGTSLDEQF
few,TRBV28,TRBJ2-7,ASSYRGLRHEQY
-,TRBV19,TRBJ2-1,ASSTLSQGDEQF
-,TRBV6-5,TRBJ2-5,ASSYNGGALQETQY
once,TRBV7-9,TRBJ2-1,ASSSQRDLGNEQF
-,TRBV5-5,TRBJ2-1,ASSRTVSSYNEQF
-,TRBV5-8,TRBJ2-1,ASSFPPTGEQF
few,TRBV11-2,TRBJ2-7,ASSTDRGSNEQY
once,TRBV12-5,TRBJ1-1,ASGSGQVNTEAF
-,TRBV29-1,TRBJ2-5,SVRMTENQETQY
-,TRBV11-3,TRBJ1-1,ASSLGGQANTEAF
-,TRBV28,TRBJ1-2,ASSLGGRVPNYGYT
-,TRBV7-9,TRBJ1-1,ASSGRGGAEAF
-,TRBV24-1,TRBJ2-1,ATSEGGVSYNEQF
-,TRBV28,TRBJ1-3,ASTIQGAHSGNTIY
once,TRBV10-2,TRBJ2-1,ASSSPGTSGRAPEQF
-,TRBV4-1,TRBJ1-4,ASSQDSGQEKLF
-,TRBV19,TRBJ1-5,ASSTGTVKQPQH
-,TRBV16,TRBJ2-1,ASSGTGGSYNEQF
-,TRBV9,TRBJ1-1,ASSVGGNRAAKAF
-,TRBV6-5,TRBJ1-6,ASTYMGPSYNSPLH
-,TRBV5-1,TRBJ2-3,ASSLEWASADTQY
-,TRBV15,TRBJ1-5,ATSRERQPQH
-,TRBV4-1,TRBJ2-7,ASSPPTSGMTYEQY
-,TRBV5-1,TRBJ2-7,ASSLGGGRYEQY
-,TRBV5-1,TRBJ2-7,ASSSAEYEQY
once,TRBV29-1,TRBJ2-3,SVEVSGTDTQY
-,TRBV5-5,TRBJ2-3,ASSRAGSTDTQY
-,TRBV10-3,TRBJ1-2,AIMGQGGSLDGYT
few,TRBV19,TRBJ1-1,ASSATSPEAF
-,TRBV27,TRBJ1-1,ASNDRGATEAF
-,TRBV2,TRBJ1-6,ASSRRELSYNSPLH
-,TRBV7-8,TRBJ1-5,ASSLGRGSTPQH
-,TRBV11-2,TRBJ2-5,ASSPTGGETQY
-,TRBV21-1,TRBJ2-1,ASSKNSSSFDNEQF
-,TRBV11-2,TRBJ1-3,ASSTTLRDTIY
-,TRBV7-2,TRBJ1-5,ASSLSFSEGANQPQH
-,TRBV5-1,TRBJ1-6,ASSSRGGTSYNSPLH